This TCR beta chain derives from a study of blood T cell repertoires in COVID-19. Overall study context: In each case, the material was cDNA or gDNA derived from T cells, B-cell-depleted T cells, or PBMCs.

This table comes from immunoSEQ multiplex PCR, and its TCRdb copy is limited to in-frame clones, with some not included. The sample shows about 170,000 clones, roughly 90% of them seen only once. Trimming shortened V by 3 bases and J by 0 bases, and 11 bases separated the two germline ends. CDR1 and CDR2 from the germline V gene are KGHDR and SFDVKD. The CDR3 is 16 residues long. The receptor comes from a man aged 25 to 40 with COVID-19, enrolled during active disease. The source material was peripheral blood. The J gene is TRBJ1-5, the V gene TRBV24-1, with D uncertain. The CDR3 DNA follows: TGTGCCACCAGTGATCCCCGGGAACTTAGCAATCAGCCCCAGCATTTT. Its protein is CATSDPRELSNQPQHF.